The rows below give T cell receptor beta chains drawn from one sample of a study of blood T cell repertoires in COVID-19. Libraries were prepared by immunoSEQ multiplex PCR; TCRdb keeps only in-frame clonotypes and omits some of them. This sample has 130,000 to 150,000 clones, with about 86% found just once. The sequenced sample consisted of peripheral blood. These receptors were collected from a woman in her 50s with active or convalescent COVID-19. The conserved cysteine and the conserved F or W are not part of the CDR3 here. A D gene is named only where the DNA matches it firmly.

cdr3_aa	d_call	j_call	v_call
ASSDRQGVNYGYT	TRBD1	TRBJ1-2	TRBV6-1
ASSPKESGAF	NA	TRBJ1-1	TRBV2
ASSWAANTEAF	NA	TRBJ1-1	TRBV3-1/TRBV3-2
ASTYERGQGSSQF	TRBD1	TRBJ2-1	TRBV5-1
ASSLVAGSETNEKLF	NA	TRBJ1-4	TRBV7-2
ASSLAGQGRDGEQY	TRBD1	TRBJ2-7	TRBV7-9
ASREQTGNTEAF	NA	TRBJ1-1	TRBV2
ASSPPHREWETQY	NA	TRBJ2-5	TRBV19
ATRGTGGTYEQY	TRBD1	TRBJ2-7	TRBV15
ASSGSGTSGETQY	TRBD2	TRBJ2-5	TRBV5-4
ASSSTGGAGTQY	TRBD1	TRBJ2-3	TRBV2
AWSTQAMTYEQY	NA	TRBJ2-7	TRBV30
ASSQLGTGGKSGYT	TRBD1	TRBJ1-2	TRBV3-1/TRBV3-2
ASSLPLGWDSPLH	NA	TRBJ1-6	TRBV7-9
ASSSTSGGDTQY	TRBD2	TRBJ2-3	TRBV7-8
ASSLGGQGSYGYT	TRBD1	TRBJ1-2	TRBV7-9
ASTRGQTNEKLF	TRBD1	TRBJ1-4	TRBV2
ATSDGGGTEAF	NA	TRBJ1-1	TRBV24-1
ASSYSYGTVTYEQY	TRBD1	TRBJ2-7	TRBV6-2/TRBV6-3
ASSQDRGLGIYNEQF	TRBD2	TRBJ2-1	TRBV4-3
ASSVGGGVNEQF	NA	TRBJ2-1	TRBV2
ASSQDWRGQRLKLF	TRBD1	TRBJ1-4	TRBV3-1/TRBV3-2
ASSGGQGGYGYT	TRBD1	TRBJ1-2	TRBV2
ASSPGVPYEQY	NA	TRBJ2-7	TRBV12-3/TRBV12-4
ASQLRSRVVIRQPQH	NA	TRBJ1-5	TRBV6-9
ASSWVNAGDTEAF	NA	TRBJ1-1	TRBV5-1
ASLGRRLSAYGYT	NA	TRBJ1-2	TRBV2
ASSQGLGRTEAF	NA	TRBJ1-1	TRBV4-1
ASSPGQGVWDTQY	TRBD1	TRBJ2-3	TRBV6-6
AWREERGIATRYEQY	NA	TRBJ2-7	TRBV30
ASSESAQLEAF	NA	TRBJ1-1	TRBV10-2
ASSPDSYQPQH	NA	TRBJ1-5	TRBV12-3/TRBV12-4
ASSRGGITDTQY	TRBD2	TRBJ2-3	TRBV7-7